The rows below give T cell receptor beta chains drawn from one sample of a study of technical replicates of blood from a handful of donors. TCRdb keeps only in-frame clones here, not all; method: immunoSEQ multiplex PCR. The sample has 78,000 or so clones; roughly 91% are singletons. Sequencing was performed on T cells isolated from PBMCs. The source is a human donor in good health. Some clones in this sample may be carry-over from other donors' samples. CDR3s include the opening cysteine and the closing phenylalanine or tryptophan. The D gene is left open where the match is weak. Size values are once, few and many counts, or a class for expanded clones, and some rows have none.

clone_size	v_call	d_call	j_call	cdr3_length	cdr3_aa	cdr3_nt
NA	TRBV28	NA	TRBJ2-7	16	CASSLLRLVDSYEQYF	TGTGCCAGCAGTTTATTACGGCTAGTAGACTCCTACGAGCAGTACTTC
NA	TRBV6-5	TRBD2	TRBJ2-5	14	CASSTTYSGETQYF	TGTGCCAGCAGTACCACATATAGCGGGGAGACCCAGTACTTC
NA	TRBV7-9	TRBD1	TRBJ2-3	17	CASSLEQGAKVEDTQYF	TGTGCCAGCAGCTTAGAACAGGGGGCGAAGGTGGAAGATACGCAGTATTTT
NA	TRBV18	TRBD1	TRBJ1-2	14	CASSDDQGAGGYTF	TGTGCCAGCTCCGATGACCAGGGGGCGGGTGGCTACACCTTC
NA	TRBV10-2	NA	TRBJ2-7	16	CASSDEEGRVSYEQYF	TGCGCCAGCAGTGATGAGGAGGGGCGTGTCTCCTACGAGCAGTACTTC
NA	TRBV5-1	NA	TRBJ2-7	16	CASSPATELLGREQYF	TGCGCCAGCAGCCCGGCGACAGAGCTTCTTGGACGGGAGCAGTACTTC
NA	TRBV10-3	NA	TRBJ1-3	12	CATNRGGNTIYF	TGTGCCACAAATAGGGGGGGAAACACCATATATTTT
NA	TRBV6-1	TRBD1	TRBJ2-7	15	CASSAIGTGDREQYF	TGTGCCAGCAGTGCCATTGGGACAGGGGATCGCGAGCAGTACTTC
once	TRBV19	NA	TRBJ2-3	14	CASSSRGRGDTQYF	TGTGCCAGTAGTTCCAGGGGCCGAGGAGATACGCAGTATTTT
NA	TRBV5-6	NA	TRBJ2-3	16	CASSPEDLAGTDTQYF	TGTGCCAGCAGCCCCGAAGATCTGGCGGGGACAGATACGCAGTATTTT
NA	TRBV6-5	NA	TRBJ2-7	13	CASRGGQNYEQYF	TGTGCCAGCAGAGGAGGACAGAACTACGAGCAGTACTTC
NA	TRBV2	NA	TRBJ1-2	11	CATSQGLGYTF	TGTGCCACTTCTCAGGGGCTAGGCTACACCTTC
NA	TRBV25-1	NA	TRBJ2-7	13	CASSVPGSHEQYF	TGTGCCAGCAGTGTCCCGGGTAGCCACGAGCAGTACTTC